This record covers a single T cell receptor beta chain. The sample comes from a study of blood T cell repertoires in COVID-19. Study-level information: The United States, Italy and Spain supplied acute and convalescent COVID-19 samples. PBMCs, B-cell-depleted T cells, or T cells were the source of the cDNA or gDNA that made up the material.

In the study's own analysis: Nucleated cell counts were estimated from reference gene primer amplification. Measured with immunoSEQ multiplex PCR; TCRdb has only the in-frame clones, and not every one. V, J and clone size derive from that table, while D and trimming were established from the DNA sequence. The sample records 65,000 to 90,000 clones, about four fifths being singletons. Sequenced material: peripheral blood. The sequence came from a man in his fifties or sixties with acute or convalescent COVID-19.

This CDR3 is CASSFRQGNTGELFF. The CDR3 coding sequence is TGCGCCAGCAGCTTCCGGCAGGGGAACACCGGGGAGCTGTTTTTT. This chain links TRBV5-1 with TRBJ2-2, with D maybe TRBD1 (5 bases). Trimming took off 2 bases at V and 1 base at J, with 9 bases between the two ends. This CDR3 spans 15 amino acids. The germline CDR1 and CDR2 sequences are SGHRS and YFSETQ. Full variable domain (remainder filled in from reference TRBV5-1 and TRBJ2-2): KAGVTQTPRYLIKTRGQQVTLSCSPISGHRSVSWYQQTPGQGLQFLFEYFSETQRNKGNFPGRFSGRQFSNSRSEMNVSTLELGDSALYLCASSFRQGNTGELFFGEGSRLTVL.